The next 6 T cell receptor beta chains were all read from a single sample in a study of cytomegalovirus exposure and HLA in healthy donors. Measured with immunoSEQ multiplex PCR; TCRdb has only the in-frame clones, and not every one. The table records fewer than 400,000 clones, roughly 89% of them present only once. What was sequenced was PBMCs. These TCRs come from a woman between 18 and 29 years old in good health and CMV-seronegative.

CDR3 coding DNA: TGTGCCAGCAAGCCTATCGTGATCGGCACAGATACGCAGTATTTT. This sequence encodes CASKPIVIGTDTQYF. The chain recombines TRBV6-1 with TRBJ2-3, with D hard to call. Trimming left V 7 bases short and J 1 base short, with 15 bases between. This CDR3 region has 15 residues. The germline CDR1 and CDR2 sequences are MNHNS and SASEGT.

In this sample, this clone turned up a few times. The V gene is TRBV9, the J gene TRBJ1-1; TRBD1 might be the D (6 bases). The V gene lost 4 bases and the J gene lost 5 bases, with 15 bases spanning the gap. Germline CDR1 and CDR2: SGDLS and YYNGEE. The CDR3 is 14 amino acids. CDR3: CASSLGRGATEAFF. Written as DNA, the CDR3 is TGTGCCAGCAGCCTAGGTCGGGGGGCGACTGAAGCTTTCTTT.

This clone was recorded a few times. The V gene is TRBV19, the J gene TRBJ2-3, with D unresolved. The CDR3 runs 14 residues. Germline assignment: CDR1 LNHDA and CDR2 SQIVND (reference sequence). Trimming left V 3 bases short and J 0 bases short, with 7 bases between. CDR3 coding DNA: TGTGCCAGTAGTATGGTCACTAGCACAGATACGCAGTATTTT. Its translation is CASSMVTSTDTQYF.

This clone has just one count. The chain recombines TRBV28 with TRBJ1-4; no definite D call. The germline CDR1 and CDR2 sequences are MDHEN and SYDVKM. Trimming left V 5 bases short and J 0 bases short, with 16 bases between. The CDR3 consists of 17 residues. For the CDR3, the DNA is TGTGCCAGCAGTCCACGTAGGAGGTCCGCAACTAATGAAAAACTGTTTTTT. Amino acid sequence: CASSPRRRSATNEKLFF.

This sequence joins TRBV5-1 and TRBJ2-2, with 14 bases matching TRBD2. The CDR3 is 17 residues long. The trim removed 0 bases at V and 7 bases at J, leaving 5 bases unmatched. Germline V gives CDR1 SGHRS, CDR2 YFSETQ. CDR3 amino acids: CASSLEGLAGDNGELFF. CDR3 nucleotides: TGCGCCAGCAGCTTGGAGGGACTAGCGGGAGATAACGGGGAGCTGTTTTTT.

The V and J genes are TRBV7-3 and TRBJ1-4; 7 bases are shared with TRBD1. The V and J ends lost 0 bases and 6 bases, in that order; junction bases with no gene match: 7. CDR3 length: 16 residues. Germline loops: CDR1 SGHTA, CDR2 FQGTGA. The CDR3: CASSLTFMGTDEKLFF. CDR3 bases: TGTGCCAGCAGCTTAACGTTTATGGGGACAGATGAAAAACTGTTTTTT.